The source of this T cell receptor (beta chain) is a study of early T cells in non-severe SARS-CoV-2 infection. Study-level information: The input, bulk RNA from unsorted whole blood, was sequenced, and chains were unpaired.

Study conclusions and caveats: Lookups in VDJdb leaned toward anti-spike CD8 responses and missed private and CD4 specificities.

With 6 bases removed from V and 5 bases from J, the gap between germline ends came to 16 bases. Germline loops: CDR1 SQVTM, CDR2 ANQGSEA. The CDR3 covers 13 residues. In the case of this clonotype: What it binds is not known.

Unique molecular identifiers were affixed to single, distinct cDNA molecules. In TCRdb, the 5' RACE reads were re-called with MiXCR into one record per CDR3 protein. The data show about 80,000 distinct CDR3 sequences, 12% seen once. The source material was whole blood. The receptor comes from an adult who was a healthcare worker with PCR-confirmed SARS-CoV-2 infection or an uninfected control (not recorded which). This chain joins TRBV29-1 and TRBJ2-5; D may correspond to TRBD1 or TRBD2 (5 bases each). The CDR3 region has the DNA TGCAGCGTGGGAACGGATGGGACCGAGACCCAGTACTTC. This sequence encodes CSVGTDGTETQYF.